This entry concerns a single T cell receptor beta chain. Its antigen remains unidentified. RNA extraction was followed by reverse transcription into cDNA, which acted as the sequencing template. Sequenced by immunoSEQ multiplex PCR; TCRdb stores in-frame clones only, minus some. The sample contains hundreds of thousands of clones, about 60% of which appear only once. Germline-derived CDR1 and CDR2 are PRHDT and FYEKMQ (reference sequence). Germline trimming cut 7 bases from V and 0 bases from J; bases unmatched to any gene: 3. The CDR3 totals 13 residues. These data originate in a study of CD8+ T cells in alopecia areata. The study's findings and limits: Resident alphabeta T cells of normal skin are also sequenced in scalp samples.

This chain links TRBV13 with TRBJ2-7; the match to TRBD1 covers 7 bases. This receptor was taken from a human donor with alopecia areata. The sample was CD4+ T cells sorted from blood, taken at week 0. CDR3 in amino acids: CASTGDSSYEQYF. The CDR3 DNA sequence: TGTGCCAGCACAGGGGACAGCTCCTACGAGCAGTACTTC.